One sample yielded the 18 T cell receptor beta chains listed below, sequenced in a study of T cell changes during pregnancy in multiple sclerosis. The assay was immunoSEQ multiplex PCR, and TCRdb's table has in-frame clones only and misses some. The data show some 80,000 clones, 94% seen once. The sequences come from CD4+ T cells from peripheral blood mononuclear cells, collected after pregnancy. The receptors originated from a female donor with multiple sclerosis, enrolled in a pregnancy study.

V usage is TRBV7-2 and J usage is TRBJ2-5; D is perhaps TRBD2 (6 bases). The germline V gene has CDR1 SGHTA and CDR2 FQGNSA. CDR3 length: 15 residues. Trimming removed 0 bases from V and 2 bases from J, with 10 bases in between. As DNA, the CDR3 is TGTGCCAGCAGCTTAGCGGGACTCTCACAAGAGACCCAGTACTTC. Amino acids: CASSLAGLSQETQYF.

The chain couples TRBV7-8 to TRBJ2-7, with TRBD2 identical over 7 bases. The CDR3 is made up of 16 amino acids. V gave up 0 bases and J gave up 2 bases; unmatched junction bases: 7. Germline assignment: CDR1 SGHVS and CDR2 FQNEAQ. CDR3 residues: CASSLARGLLTYEQYF. In DNA, the CDR3 is TGTGCCAGCAGCTTAGCTAGGGGACTACTCACCTACGAGCAGTACTTC. The whole variable domain, remainder taken from reference TRBV7-8 and TRBJ2-7, is GAGVSQSPRYKVAKRGQDVALRCDPISGHVSLFWYQQALGQGPEFLTYFQNEAQLDKSGLPSDRFFAERPEGSVSTLKIQRTQQEDSAVYLCASSLARGLLTYEQYFGPGTRLTVT.

This clone has just one count. J is TRBJ2-3 and V is TRBV6-6; no clear D. The V gene lost 2 bases and the J gene lost 2 bases, with 2 bases spanning the gap. Per the germline V gene, CDR1 is MNHNY and CDR2 is SVGAGI (reference sequence). The CDR3 is made up of 12 amino acids. The CDR3 is CASSYLTDTQYF. The CDR3, as DNA: TGTGCCAGCAGTTACCTCACAGATACGCAGTATTTT.

The chain recombines TRBV19 with TRBJ2-1; 7 bases are shared with TRBD2. The CDR3 length is 18 residues. Germline V gene sequence: CDR1 LNHDA, CDR2 SQIVND (reference sequence). The ends lost 6 bases at V and 6 bases at J; junction bases unmatched: 20. CDR3 nucleotide sequence: TGTGCCAGTAGCCCCCCTGTTGGGGGAGGGCGTTCTCTCAATGAGCAGTTCTTC. Amino acids: CASSPPVGGGRSLNEQFF.

The chain couples TRBV28 to TRBJ2-3, with 11 bases lining up with TRBD2. V lost 4 bases to trimming and J lost 3 bases; unmatched junction nucleotides: 3. Germline CDR1 and CDR2: MDHEN and SYDVKM. The length of the CDR3 is 15 residues. Here the CDR3 reads CASSSLAGGTDTQYF. CDR3 sequence (DNA): TGTGCCAGCAGTTCATTAGCGGGAGGGACAGATACGCAGTATTTT.

This chain uses TRBV6-5 with TRBJ1-2, with D perhaps TRBD1 (6 bases). The CDR3 contains 13 residues. The V gene lost 2 bases and the J gene lost 7 bases, with 11 bases spanning the gap. The germline V gene has CDR1 MNHEY and CDR2 SVGAGI. The DNA for the CDR3 is TGTGCCAGCAGTTACCAGGGGCGGCCTGGCTACACCTTC. Translation gives CASSYQGRPGYTF.

This clone was recorded only once. CDR3 in amino acids: CASSPRTYTDTQYF. In DNA, the CDR3 is TGTGCCAGCAGCCCCCGGACTTACACAGATACGCAGTATTTT. The J gene is TRBJ2-3, the V gene TRBV9; possible D gene TRBD2, 5 bases. V lost 4 bases, J lost 2 bases, and 11 bases lay in between. Germline CDR1 and CDR2: SGDLS and YYNGEE. The CDR3 sequence is 14 residues long.

This sequence joins TRBV2 and TRBJ1-5; maybe TRBD1 (5 bases). The CDR3 totals 15 residues. V was trimmed by 6 bases and J by 2 bases, leaving 14 bases between them. Germline CDR1 reads SNHLY; CDR2 reads FYNNEI. The CDR3 DNA reads TGTGCCAGCAGCGTCGACAGATCCGGCAATCAGCCCCAGCATTTT. Its protein product is CASSVDRSGNQPQHF.

The chain links TRBV2 to TRBJ2-1; D remains ambiguous. Germline V gives CDR1 SNHLY, CDR2 FYNNEI. V gave up 3 bases and J gave up 6 bases, with 9 bases separating them. This CDR3 is 13 amino acids long. The CDR3 protein is CASSESSPNEQFF. The CDR3 coding sequence is TGTGCCAGCAGTGAGTCTAGTCCCAATGAGCAGTTCTTC.

The genes are TRBV6-5 and TRBJ1-2, with D hard to call. Germline CDR1 and CDR2: MNHEY and SVGAGI. This CDR3 is built from 13 residues. The germline V and J ends were trimmed by 4 bases and 8 bases, with 14 bases remaining between them. The CDR3 DNA sequence: TGTGCCAGCAGTTCCCTGGGCGTTGGCGGCTACACCTTC. Residues: CASSSLGVGGYTF.

The chain links TRBV4-2 to TRBJ2-3; 10 bases are shared with TRBD2. The trim removed 1 base at V and 5 bases at J, leaving 12 bases unmatched. The germline V gene has CDR1 LGHNA and CDR2 YNFKEQ. CDR3 size: 18 residues. The CDR3 DNA reads TGTGCCAGCAGCCAAGTGCCTAGCGGGAGATCATTGGGAGATACGCAGTATTTT. It is translated as CASSQVPSGRSLGDTQYF.

This chain joins TRBV9 and TRBJ1-2, with 10 bases matching TRBD1. The CDR3 has 17 amino acids. The V and J ends lost 1 base and 5 bases, in that order; junction bases with no gene match: 11. The germline V gene has CDR1 SGDLS and CDR2 YYNGEE. The CDR3 loop reads CASSVWDRGGFFYGYTF. The CDR3 region has the DNA TGTGCCAGCAGCGTATGGGACAGGGGTGGTTTTTTTTATGGCTACACCTTC.

The chain uses TRBV7-6 and TRBJ2-5, with 14 bases fitting TRBD2. V lost 4 bases and J lost 2; bases outside the gene matches: 6. This CDR3 is 17 amino acids long. Germline CDR1 and CDR2: SGHVS and FNYEAQ. The chain's CDR3 is CASSSRTSGRLQETQYF. CDR3 sequence (DNA): TGTGCCAGCAGCTCACGGACTAGCGGGAGGCTTCAAGAGACCCAGTACTTC. The complete variable domain, with remaining parts taken from reference TRBV7-6 and TRBJ2-5, reads GAGVSQSPRYKVTKRGQDVALRCDPISGHVSLYWYRQALGQGPEFLTYFNYEAQQDKSGLPNDRFSAERPEGSISTLTIQRTEQRDSAMYRCASSSRTSGRLQETQYFGPGTRLLVL.

CDR3 amino acids: CASSYQGEVDTGELFF. As DNA, the CDR3 is TGTGCCAGCAGTTATCAGGGGGAGGTAGACACCGGGGAGCTGTTTTTT. The chain couples TRBV6-5 to TRBJ2-2; D perhaps matches TRBD1 (7 bases). V lost 3 bases to trimming and J lost 3 bases, with 14 bases between them. Germline CDR1 is MNHEY and CDR2 is SVGAGI. This CDR3 region has 16 residues.

The rearrangement links TRBV28 to TRBJ2-5; 12 bases match TRBD1. V trimming: 1 base; J trimming: 14 bases; junction bases outside the gene matches: 14. Germline V lookup: CDR1 MDHEN, CDR2 SYDVKM. This CDR3 has 16 residues. CDR3 residues: CASSLSGGQGARGSYF. The CDR3 region has the DNA TGTGCCAGCAGTTTATCGGGGGGACAGGGGGCGCGAGGAAGCTACTTC.

The V and J genes are TRBV28 and TRBJ1-5; a weak D match, TRBD1 (6 bases). Trimming cost V 6 bases and J 0 bases, with 9 bases left between them. Looked up from germline, CDR1 is MDHEN and CDR2 is SYDVKM. The CDR3 contains 14 residues. CDR3 residues: CASRRDNSNQPQHF. CDR3 DNA: TGTGCCAGCAGACGGGACAATAGCAATCAGCCCCAGCATTTT.

In this sample, this clone turned up once. CDR3 in amino acids: CASSLIPTGQPQHF. The CDR3 DNA reads as TGTGCCAGCAGTTTAATCCCGACAGGTCAGCCCCAGCATTTT. V usage is TRBV28 and J usage is TRBJ1-5; possibly TRBD1 for D (6 bases). V was pared by 2 bases and J by 6 bases, with 11 bases between. CDR1 is MDHEN, CDR2 SYDVKM, per germline. The CDR3 totals 14 residues.

The chain is built from TRBV6-5 and TRBJ2-7; TRBD1 aligns across 8 bases. Germline loops: CDR1 MNHEY, CDR2 SVGAGI. Unmatched junction bases numbered 7, after V lost 1 base and J lost 2 bases. The CDR3 sequence is 16 residues long. DNA of the CDR3: TGTGCCAGCAGTTACTTACCGGGACAGGCGACCTACGAGCAGTACTTC. Translating gives CASSYLPGQATYEQYF.